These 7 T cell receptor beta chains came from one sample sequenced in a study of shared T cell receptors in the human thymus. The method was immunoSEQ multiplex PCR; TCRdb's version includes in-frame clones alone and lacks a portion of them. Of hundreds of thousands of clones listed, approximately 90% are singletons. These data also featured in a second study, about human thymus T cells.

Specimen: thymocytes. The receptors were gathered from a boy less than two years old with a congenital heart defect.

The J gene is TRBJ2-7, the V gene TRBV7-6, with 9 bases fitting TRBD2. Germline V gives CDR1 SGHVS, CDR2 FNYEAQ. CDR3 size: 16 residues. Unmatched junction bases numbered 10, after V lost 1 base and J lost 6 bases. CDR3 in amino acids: CASSLVRGSGSFEQYF. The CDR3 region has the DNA TGTGCCAGCAGCTTAGTGAGAGGTAGCGGGAGTTTCGAGCAGTACTTC.

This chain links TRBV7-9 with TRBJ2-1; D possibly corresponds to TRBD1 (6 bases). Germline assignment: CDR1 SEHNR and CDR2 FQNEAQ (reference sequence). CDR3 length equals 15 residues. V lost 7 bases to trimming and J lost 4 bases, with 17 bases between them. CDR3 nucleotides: TGTGCCAGCACCACTGCTGGGGGCTCGTACAATGAGCAGTTCTTC. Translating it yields CASTTAGGSYNEQFF.

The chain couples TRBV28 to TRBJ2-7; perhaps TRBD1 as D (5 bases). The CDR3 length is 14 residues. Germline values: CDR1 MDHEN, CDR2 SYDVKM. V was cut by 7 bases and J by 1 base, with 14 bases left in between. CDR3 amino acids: CASNWGSSSYEQYF. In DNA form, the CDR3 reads TGTGCCAGCAATTGGGGCAGCTCGTCCTACGAGCAGTACTTC.

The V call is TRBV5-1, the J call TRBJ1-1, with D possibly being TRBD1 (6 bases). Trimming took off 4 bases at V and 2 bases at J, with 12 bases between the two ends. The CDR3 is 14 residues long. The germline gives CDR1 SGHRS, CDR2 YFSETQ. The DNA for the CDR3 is TGCGCCAGCAGCAGGCGGGGGGCCAACACTGAAGCTTTCTTT. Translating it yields CASSRRGANTEAFF.

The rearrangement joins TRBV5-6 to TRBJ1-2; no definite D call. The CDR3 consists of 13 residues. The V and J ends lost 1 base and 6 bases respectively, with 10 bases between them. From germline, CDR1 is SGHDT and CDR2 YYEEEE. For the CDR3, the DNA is TGTGCCAGCAGCTTGAGTACGGGAAATGGCTACACCTTC. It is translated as CASSLSTGNGYTF.

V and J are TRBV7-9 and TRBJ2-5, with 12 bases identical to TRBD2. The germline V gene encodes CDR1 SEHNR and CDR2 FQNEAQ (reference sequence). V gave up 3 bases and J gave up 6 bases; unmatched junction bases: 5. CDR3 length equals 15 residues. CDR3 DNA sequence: TGTGCCAGCAGCTTGGGGACTAGCGGGCGTAAGACCCAGTACTTC. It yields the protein CASSLGTSGRKTQYF. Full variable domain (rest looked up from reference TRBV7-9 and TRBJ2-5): DTGVSQNPRHKITKRGQNVTFRCDPISEHNRLYWYRQTLGQGPEFLTYFQNEAQLEKSRLLSDRFSAERPKGSFSTLEIQRTEQGDSAMYLCASSLGTSGRKTQYFGPGTRLLVL.

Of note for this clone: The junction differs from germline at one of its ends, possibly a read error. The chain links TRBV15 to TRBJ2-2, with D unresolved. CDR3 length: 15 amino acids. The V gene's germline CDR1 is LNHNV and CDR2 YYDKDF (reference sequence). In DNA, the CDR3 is TGTGCCACCAGGAGAGATCACGGGAACACCGGGGAGCTGTTTTTT. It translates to CATRRDHGNTGELFF. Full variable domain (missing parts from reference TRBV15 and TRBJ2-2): DAMVIQNPRYQVTQFGKPVTLSCSQTLNHNVMYWYQQKSSQAPKLLFHYYDKDFNNEADTPDNFQSRRPNTSFCFLDIRSPGLGDTAMYLCATRRDHGNTGELFFGEGSRLTVL.